The rows below give T cell receptor beta chains drawn from one sample of a study of patients and donors after allogeneic stem cell transplantation. TCRdb independently ran MiXCR on the RT-PCR reads; one entry per CDR3 protein. The table lists 20,000 to 30,000 distinct CDR3 sequences, around 40% of them singletons, with just under 80% in the top ten. The sample consisted of blood, either unsorted or a sorted T cell fraction (not recorded which). These receptor sequences come from a human donor who was either an allogeneic HSCT recipient or a stem cell or donor lymphocyte infusion donor (not recorded which). It is not recorded whose cells these are; they may come from a transplant donor. Each CDR3 is given with its conserved first and last residue. Fields, in order: D gene, clone size, V gene, J gene, CDR3 protein, CDR3 DNA. The D gene is left open where the match is weak. The size entry is marked missing in some rows and otherwise reads once, few, many or a size class.

d_gene: .
abundance: .
v_gene: TRBV5-1
j_gene: TRBJ2-5
CDR3aa: CASSFSETQYF
CDR3nt: TGCGCCAGCAGCTTTTCAGAGACCCAGTACTTC

d_gene: TRBD1
abundance: .
v_gene: TRBV5-1
j_gene: TRBJ1-2
CDR3aa: CASSLGDRVDGYTF
CDR3nt: TGCGCCAGCAGCTTAGGGGACAGGGTCGATGGCTACACCTTC

d_gene: .
abundance: few
v_gene: TRBV7-3
j_gene: TRBJ1-1
CDR3aa: CASSLTSQAGAFF
CDR3nt: TGTGCCAGCAGCTTAACATCGCAGGCGGGCGCTTTCTTT

d_gene: TRBD1
abundance: .
v_gene: TRBV7-9
j_gene: TRBJ1-6
CDR3aa: CASSRQGTYNSPLHF
CDR3nt: TGTGCCAGCAGCCGACAGGGCACCTATAATTCACCCCTCCACTTT

d_gene: .
abundance: .
v_gene: TRBV7-9
j_gene: TRBJ1-5
CDR3aa: CASSGNSNQPQHF
CDR3nt: TGTGCCAGCAGCGGGAATAGCAATCAGCCCCAGCATTTT

d_gene: .
abundance: .
v_gene: TRBV3-1
j_gene: TRBJ1-1
CDR3aa: CASSQANTEAFF
CDR3nt: TGTGCCAGCAGCCAAGCGAACACTGAAGCTTTCTTT

d_gene: TRBD2
abundance: .
v_gene: TRBV9
j_gene: TRBJ2-1
CDR3aa: CASSVVERGGRNEQFF
CDR3nt: TGTGCCAGCAGCGTAGTGGAGCGGGGGGGCCGCAATGAGCAGTTCTTC

d_gene: .
abundance: .
v_gene: TRBV4-1
j_gene: TRBJ1-5
CDR3aa: CASSQWEGFGQPQHF
CDR3nt: TGCGCCAGCAGCCAATGGGAAGGCTTTGGTCAGCCCCAGCATTTT

d_gene: TRBD1
abundance: few
v_gene: TRBV20-1
j_gene: TRBJ2-2
CDR3aa: CSARDRGAGELFF
CDR3nt: TGCAGTGCGAGAGACAGGGGCGCCGGGGAGCTGTTTTTT

d_gene: .
abundance: few
v_gene: TRBV5-1
j_gene: TRBJ1-4
CDR3aa: CASSLASGHEKLFF
CDR3nt: TGCGCCAGCAGCTTGGCCTCGGGACATGAAAAACTGTTTTTT